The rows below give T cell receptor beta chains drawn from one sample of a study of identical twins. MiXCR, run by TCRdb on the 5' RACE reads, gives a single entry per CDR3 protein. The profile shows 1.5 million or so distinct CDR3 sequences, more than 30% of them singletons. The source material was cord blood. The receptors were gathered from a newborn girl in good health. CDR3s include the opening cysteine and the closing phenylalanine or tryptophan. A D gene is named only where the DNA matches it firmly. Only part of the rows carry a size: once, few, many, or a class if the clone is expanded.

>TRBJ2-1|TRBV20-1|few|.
CSARPPGALEQFF
TGCAGTGCTAGGCCCCCAGGAGCGTTGGAGCAGTTCTTC
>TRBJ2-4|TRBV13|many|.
CASSLQGYIQYF
TGTGCCAGCAGCTTACAGGGGTACATTCAGTACTTC
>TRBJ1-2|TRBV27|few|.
CASSLNSGYYGYTF
TGTGCCAGCAGTCTAAACTCAGGGTACTATGGCTACACCTTC
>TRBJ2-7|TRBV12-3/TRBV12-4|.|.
CASSERNSYEQYF
TGTGCCAGCAGTGAAAGGAACTCCTACGAGCAGTACTTC
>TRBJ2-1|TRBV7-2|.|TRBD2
CATSRGMNEQFF
TGTGCCACCTCGCGGGGGATGAATGAGCAGTTCTTC
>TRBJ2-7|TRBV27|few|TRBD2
CASSSTSGRARNEQYF
TGTGCCAGCAGTTCCACTAGCGGGAGGGCGAGAAACGAGCAGTACTTC
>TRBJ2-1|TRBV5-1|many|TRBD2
CASSFGLAGATYNEQFF
TGCGCCAGCAGCTTCGGACTAGCGGGGGCTACCTACAATGAGCAGTTCTTC
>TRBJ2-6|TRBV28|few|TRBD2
CASSPRTRGYSGANVLTF
TGTGCCAGCAGTCCTCGGACTAGGGGATACTCTGGGGCCAACGTCCTGACTTTC
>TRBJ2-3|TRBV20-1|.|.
CSASPDYQPAVDTQYF
TGCAGTGCTAGCCCGGACTACCAACCAGCGGTAGATACGCAGTATTTT
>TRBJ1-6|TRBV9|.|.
CASSAGTGIGSPLHF
TGTGCCAGCAGCGCAGGAACAGGGATAGGATCACCCCTCCACTTT
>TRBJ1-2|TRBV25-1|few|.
CASSESATVNYGYTF
TGTGCCAGCAGTGAATCAGCGACAGTTAACTATGGCTACACCTTC
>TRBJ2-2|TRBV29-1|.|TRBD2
CSVRVASGKDTGELFF
TGCAGCGTAAGAGTGGCTAGCGGGAAGGACACCGGGGAGCTGTTTTTT
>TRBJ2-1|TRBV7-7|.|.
CASSLHGEETQFF
TGTGCTAGCAGCTTACACGGGGAAGAGACCCAGTTCTTC
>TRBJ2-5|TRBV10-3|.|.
CAIGGTSQETQYF
TGTGCCATTGGAGGGACTTCCCAAGAGACCCAGTACTTC
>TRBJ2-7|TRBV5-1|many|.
CASSLTGEYYEQYF
TGCGCCAGCAGCTTAACAGGTGAATACTACGAGCAGTACTTC
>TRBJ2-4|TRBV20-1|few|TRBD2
CSARDLKRGKNIQYF
TGCAGTGCTAGAGATCTCAAGCGGGGCAAAAACATTCAGTACTTC
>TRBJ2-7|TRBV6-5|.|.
CASLDNSYEQYF
TGTGCCAGCCTTGACAACTCCTACGAGCAGTACTTC
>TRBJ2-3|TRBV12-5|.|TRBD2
CASGLDIKREDTQYF
TGTGCTAGTGGTTTGGATATTAAGCGGGAGGATACGCAGTATTTT
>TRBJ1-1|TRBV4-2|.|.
CASGPGPEGNTEAFF
TGTGCCAGCGGGCCGGGCCCCGAGGGGAACACTGAAGCTTTCTTT
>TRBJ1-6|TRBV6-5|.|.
CASSYPGRGSPLHF
TGTGCCAGCAGTTACCCCGGACGGGGTTCACCCCTCCACTTT
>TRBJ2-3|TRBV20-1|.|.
CSASPLNAAQYF
TGCAGTGCTAGCCCCCTGAACGCTGCGCAGTATTTT
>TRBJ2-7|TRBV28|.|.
CASRSQLDRSYEQYF
TGTGCCAGCAGAAGTCAGTTGGACCGCTCCTACGAGCAGTACTTC
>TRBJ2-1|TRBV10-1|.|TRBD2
CASSDSGGEQFF
TGCGCCAGCAGTGACTCGGGGGGTGAGCAGTTCTTC
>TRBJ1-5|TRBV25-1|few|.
CASSEAQPQRQGSNQPQHF
TGTGCCAGCAGTGAAGCCCAGCCCCAAAGGCAGGGTAGCAATCAGCCCCAGCATTTT
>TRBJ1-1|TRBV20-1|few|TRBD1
CSARARGRTEAFF
TGCAGTGCTAGGGCCAGGGGGAGGACTGAAGCTTTCTTT
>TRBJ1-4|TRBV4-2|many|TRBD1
CASSQERGPNEKLFF
TGTGCCAGCAGCCAAGAAAGGGGGCCCAATGAAAAACTGTTTTTT
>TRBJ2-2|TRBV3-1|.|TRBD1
CASSQDYRQGDGELFF
TGTGCCAGCAGCCAAGATTATAGACAGGGGGACGGGGAGCTGTTTTTT
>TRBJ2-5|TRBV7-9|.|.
CASSLFGKEAETQYF
TGTGCCAGCAGCTTATTCGGGAAAGAGGCGGAGACCCAGTACTTC
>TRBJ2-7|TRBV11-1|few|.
CASSHQSTYEQYF
TGTGCCAGCAGCCACCAGTCCACCTACGAGCAGTACTTC
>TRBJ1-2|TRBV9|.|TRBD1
CASSEGQGLGYGYTF
TGTGCCAGCAGCGAGGGACAGGGCCTTGGCTATGGCTACACCTTC
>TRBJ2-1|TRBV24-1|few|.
CATSRPAAYNEQFF
TGTGCCACCAGTCGTCCGGCGGCCTACAATGAGCAGTTCTTC
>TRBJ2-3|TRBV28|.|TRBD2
CASSSYFTSPGTSGEPDTQYF
TGTGCCAGCAGTTCCTACTTTACCTCTCCCGGGACTAGCGGGGAACCGGATACGCAGTATTTT
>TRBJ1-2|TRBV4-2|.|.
CASSQEWPDYGYTF
TGTGCCAGCAGCCAAGAGTGGCCCGACTATGGCTACACCTTC
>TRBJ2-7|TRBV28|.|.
CASGEETRYF
TGTGCCAGCGGTGAAGAGACCCGGTACTTC
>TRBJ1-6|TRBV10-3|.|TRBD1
CAIRDRDRGNSPLHF
TGTGCCATCAGAGACCGGGACAGGGGGAACTCACCCCTCCACTTT
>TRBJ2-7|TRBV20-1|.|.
CSATRGYEQYF
TGCAGTGCCACTCGGGGCTACGAGCAGTACTTC
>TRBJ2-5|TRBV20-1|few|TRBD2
CSVTIAGVGRKTQYF
TGCAGTGTAACGATAGCGGGAGTTGGGAGGAAGACCCAGTACTTC
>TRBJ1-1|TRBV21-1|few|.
CASSDKNRGAEAFF
TGTGCCAGCAGCGACAAGAACAGGGGCGCTGAAGCTTTCTTT
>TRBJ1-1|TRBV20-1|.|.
CSATYTEAFF
TGCAGTGCTACTTACACTGAAGCTTTCTTT
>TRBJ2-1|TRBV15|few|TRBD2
CATSKRGGPFYNEQFF
TGTGCCACCAGCAAACGGGGGGGCCCGTTCTACAATGAGCAGTTCTTC
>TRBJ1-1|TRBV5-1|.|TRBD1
CASSLPRRTGDTEAFF
TGCGCCAGCAGCTTACCTCGCAGGACAGGGGACACTGAAGCTTTCTTT
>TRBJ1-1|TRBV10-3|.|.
CAIREAMRSTEAFF
TGTGCCATCAGGGAGGCTATGAGGAGCACTGAAGCTTTCTTT
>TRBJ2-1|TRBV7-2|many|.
CASSLDVREQFF
TGTGCCAGCAGCTTAGACGTGCGTGAGCAGTTCTTC